These T cell receptor beta chains were read from a single sample in a study of CD8+ T cells in alopecia areata. Using immunoSEQ multiplex PCR, the repertoire was profiled, and TCRdb retains in-frame clones only, with some absent. The profile shows 100,000 to 120,000 clones, 56% of them singletons. The specimen comprised CD4+ T cells sorted from blood, sampled at week 24, from a patient treated with tofacitinib. Receptor source: a human donor with alopecia areata. Each CDR3 is given with its conserved first and last residue. D genes are given only for firm matches. Rows give clone size only sometimes, using once, few, many, or a class for an expanded clone.

NA	NA	TRBV4-2	16	TRBJ1-6	TGTGCCAGCAGCCAAGATAGGAGCTCCTATAATTCACCCCTCCACTTT	CASSQDRSSYNSPLHF
NA	NA	TRBV5-4	14	TRBJ1-2	TGTGCCAGCAGCTTCCCGCCAGGAGACTATGGCTACACCTTC	CASSFPPGDYGYTF
NA	NA	TRBV10-3	13	TRBJ2-7	TGTGCCATCAGTGATTCGGGGCGACCTAGGCAGTACTTC	CAISDSGRPRQYF
few	TRBD1	TRBV6-6	15	TRBJ1-1	TGTGCCAGCAGTTACTCGCAGGGGGACTACACTGAAGCTTTCTTT	CASSYSQGDYTEAFF
few	NA	TRBV5-1	15	TRBJ1-3	TGCGCCAGCAGCTACGGAGCTACGCTCGGAAACACCATATATTTT	CASSYGATLGNTIYF
NA	TRBD2	TRBV7-9	16	TRBJ2-5	TGTGCCAGCAGCTTAGTGGGACTATCCGTCCAAGAGACCCAGTACTTC	CASSLVGLSVQETQYF
NA	NA	TRBV5-1	15	TRBJ2-6	TGCGCCAGCAGCTTAGCCGGCTCTGGGGCCAACGTCCTGACTTTC	CASSLAGSGANVLTF
few	TRBD1	TRBV15	16	TRBJ1-5	TGTGCCACCAGCAGAGATGGGACAGGGTCCAATCAGCCCCAGCATTTT	CATSRDGTGSNQPQHF
few	NA	TRBV29-1	12	TRBJ1-4	TGCAGCGTTGTAACACAGGGCGAAAAACTGTTTTTT	CSVVTQGEKLFF
NA	NA	TRBV29-1	14	TRBJ2-7	TGCAGCGTGTCAGAAGGGCTCGCGGCCTACGAGCAGTACTTC	CSVSEGLAAYEQYF
NA	NA	TRBV5-1	12	TRBJ2-1	TGCGCCAGCAGCTTAGGTGAGAATGAGCAGTTCTTC	CASSLGENEQFF
NA	NA	TRBV4-3	15	TRBJ2-7	TGCGCCAGCAGCCAAGATCGGGCGGACCCCTACGAGCAGTACTTC	CASSQDRADPYEQYF
NA	TRBD1	TRBV25-1	15	TRBJ2-7	TGTGCCAGCAGCCCTCCCGGTGGACAGGGAAGGGAGCAGTACTTC	CASSPPGGQGREQYF
NA	NA	TRBV7-2	13	TRBJ2-5	TGTGCCAGCAGACCAGACGGCCAAGAGACCCAGTACTTC	CASRPDGQETQYF
few	NA	TRBV2	12	TRBJ2-5	TGTGCCAGCACTACGGGGCAGGAGACCCAGTACTTC	CASTTGQETQYF
NA	TRBD1	TRBV29-1	13	TRBJ1-2	TGCAGCGTTGACTTCCAGGGGGAACAGGGCTACACCTTC	CSVDFQGEQGYTF
NA	NA	TRBV30	11	TRBJ1-1	TGTGCCTGGAGTGTGTTCACTGAAGCTTTCTTT	CAWSVFTEAFF
NA	NA	TRBV5-1	11	TRBJ2-1	TGCGCCAGCAGCTTGAATAATGAGCAGTTCTTC	CASSLNNEQFF
few	TRBD1	TRBV6-5	13	TRBJ2-5	TGTGCCACAGCCAGGGGGCTCGGGGAGACCCAGTACTTC	CATARGLGETQYF
NA	NA	TRBV21-1	15	TRBJ2-3	TGTGCCAGCAGCAAAGGGGGGCGGGGCACAGATACGCAGTATTTT	CASSKGGRGTDTQYF